These T cell receptor beta chains were read from a single sample in a study of beta chain features in type 1 diabetes. Generated by immunoSEQ multiplex PCR, the TCRdb table keeps only in-frame clones and is missing some. The sample lists 200,000 to 250,000 clones, about 9.3% seen once, with just under 0.035% in the top ten. The sequencing sample was made of naive CD4+ T cells from blood. The receptors stem from a woman aged 18-30 years in good health. Both conserved end residues are part of each CDR3. D genes are given only for firm matches. Some rows mark clone size as missing; the rest say once, few, many or name a class of expanded clone.

d_gene | j_gene | abundance | v_gene | CDR3aa | CDR3nt
. | TRBJ1-1 | . | TRBV5-1 | CASSPGLRGTEAFF | TGCGCCAGCAGCCCCGGACTGAGGGGGACTGAAGCTTTCTTT
. | TRBJ2-1 | few | TRBV7-8 | CASSSIPRGRLDNEQFF | TGTGCCAGCAGCTCCATCCCACGAGGTCGGTTGGACAATGAGCAGTTCTTC
. | TRBJ1-1 | . | TRBV4-2 | CASGPGTLMNTEAFF | TGTGCCAGCGGTCCCGGGACATTAATGAACACTGAAGCTTTCTTT
. | TRBJ2-2 | few | TRBV10-3 | CAISGGDTGELFF | TGTGCCATCAGTGGCGGGGACACCGGGGAGCTGTTTTTT
. | TRBJ2-5 | few | TRBV7-6 | CAIRGGGKETQYF | TGTGCCATTCGGGGAGGGGGGAAAGAGACCCAGTACTTC
TRBD1 | TRBJ2-7 | many | TRBV10-3 | CAISEGVQGASEQYF | TGTGCCATCAGTGAGGGGGTACAGGGGGCTTCCGAGCAGTACTTC
. | TRBJ2-7 | . | TRBV7-7 | CASSWRRRLGQYEQYF | TGTGCCAGCAGCTGGCGTAGAAGACTAGGGCAATACGAGCAGTACTTC
TRBD1 | TRBJ2-4 | . | TRBV5-1 | CASSLDLRTGILAKNIQYF | TGCGCCAGCAGCTTGGATTTGCGGACAGGGATCTTAGCCAAAAACATTCAGTACTTC
. | TRBJ2-3 | . | TRBV4-1 | CASSQGIIADTQYF | TGCGCCAGCAGCCAAGGAATCATAGCTGATACGCAGTATTTT
TRBD2 | TRBJ2-1 | few | TRBV4-2 | CASSQVWLTGGTFNEQFF | TGTGCCAGCAGCCAAGTGTGGCTAACGGGGGGGACATTCAATGAGCAGTTCTTC
TRBD2 | TRBJ2-3 | few | TRBV9 | CASSVDSGGSSTDTQYF | TGTGCCAGCAGCGTAGATAGCGGGGGGTCCAGCACAGATACGCAGTATTTT
. | TRBJ1-1 | few | TRBV6-6 | CATGGNSNTEAFF | TGTGCCACCGGGGGGAACAGTAACACTGAAGCTTTCTTT
. | TRBJ2-1 | . | TRBV27 | CASSVPSSYNEQFF | TGTGCCAGCAGCGTACCGAGCTCCTACAATGAGCAGTTCTTC
TRBD2 | TRBJ2-1 | once | TRBV10-3 | CAIRGSPSGEYNEQFF | TGTGCCATCAGGGGTTCACCTAGCGGGGAATACAATGAGCAGTTCTTC
TRBD1 | TRBJ2-7 | . | TRBV6-5 | CASKLRGTDREQYF | TGTGCCAGCAAATTGAGGGGGACAGATCGTGAGCAGTACTTC
TRBD2 | TRBJ2-7 | . | TRBV11-2 | CASSFSSGFSEQYF | TGTGCCAGCAGCTTCTCTAGCGGGTTTTCCGAGCAGTACTTC
TRBD1 | TRBJ2-3 | few | TRBV5-1 | CASSSTTGADTQYF | TGCGCCAGCAGTTCTACTACAGGGGCAGATACGCAGTATTTT
. | TRBJ1-5 | few | TRBV5-1 | CASSLEAGDQPQHF | TGCGCCAGCAGCTTGGAGGCAGGGGATCAGCCCCAGCATTTT
TRBD1 | TRBJ1-5 | . | TRBV29-1 | CSVSGTGGSQPQHF | TGCAGCGTTTCCGGGACAGGGGGCAGTCAGCCCCAGCATTTT
. | TRBJ2-7 | few | TRBV2 | CASSEGNGRGLYEQYF | TGTGCCAGCAGTGAGGGTAATGGCAGGGGCCTATACGAGCAGTACTTC
. | TRBJ1-2 | . | TRBV9 | CASSVVEGSYGYTF | TGTGCCAGCAGCGTAGTTGAGGGATCCTATGGCTACACCTTC